These 22 T cell receptor beta chains originate from one sample sequenced in a study of T-cell memory formation after mild COVID-19. TCRdb redid the calling of the 5' RACE reads with MiXCR, one entry per CDR3 protein. The sample includes some 350,000 distinct CDR3 sequences, around 15% of them seen just once. Sequencing was carried out using PBMCs or a T cell subset sorted from them (not recorded which). The source of these receptors is a man between 18 and 29 years old who had mild COVID-19 (a few samples of this study predate the infection). Cell type and time point are not known.

The chain couples TRBV29-1 to TRBJ2-5; D is ambiguous. Trimming removed 4 bases from V and 5 bases from J, with 14 bases in between. Germline lookup yields CDR1 SQVTM and CDR2 ANQGSEA. The CDR3 is 13 residues long. DNA of the CDR3: TGCAGCGTTGTCGATGGTAGTGAGGAGACCCAGTACTTC. Translation gives CSVVDGSEETQYF.

The genes are TRBV5-1 and TRBJ1-2; a weak D match, TRBD1 (6 bases). CDR3 size: 14 residues. Per germline, CDR1 SGHRS and CDR2 YFSETQ. The V end lost 4 bases, the J end lost 2 bases, and 12 bases lay between the germline ends. The CDR3 nucleotides are TGCGCCAGCAGCAACGGACAGACGAACTATGGCTACACCTTC. This encodes CASSNGQTNYGYTF.

The table lists this clonotype with a few counts. The chain employs TRBV12-3 or TRBV12-4 and TRBJ2-7; D ambiguous. Trimming left V 1 base short and J 3 bases short, with 13 bases between. The CDR3 contains 15 residues. The DNA of the CDR3 is TGTGCCAGCAGTTTAGAGGCAGCCAGTAACTACGAGCAGTACTTC. Translation gives CASSLEAASNYEQYF.

This clonotype was picked up a small number of times. The rearrangement joins TRBV5-1 to TRBJ1-2; no clear D gene. This CDR3 has 13 residues. Per the germline V gene, CDR1 is SGHRS and CDR2 is YFSETQ. The V and J ends lost 4 bases and 0 bases respectively, with 7 bases between them. CDR3 sequence (DNA): TGCGCCAGCAGCCTGAGAGCTAACTATGGCTACACCTTC. Protein: CASSLRANYGYTF.

The V call is TRBV12-3 or TRBV12-4, the J call TRBJ2-7; D is undetermined. The CDR3 loop spans 12 amino acids. V dropped 2 bases and J dropped 7 bases, with 9 bases sitting between them. The CDR3 reads CASSLLPKEQYF. The CDR3, as DNA: TGTGCCAGCAGTTTACTGCCGAAAGAGCAGTACTTC.

The chain combines TRBV24-1 with TRBJ2-3, with D perhaps assigned TRBD1 or TRBD2 (5 bases each). Per the germline V gene, CDR1 is KGHDR and CDR2 is SFDVKD. This CDR3 spans 16 amino acids. V shed 4 bases and J shed 1 base, with 14 bases lying between them. In DNA form, the CDR3 reads TGTGCCACCAGTGAATCGGGGCGAGGGGGCACAGATACGCAGTATTTT. Translated: CATSESGRGGTDTQYF.

This clonotype has ten or more counts. The J gene is TRBJ2-1, the V gene TRBV3-1; 13 bases map to TRBD2. Germline CDR1 reads LGHDT; CDR2 reads YNNKEL (reference sequence). The length of the CDR3 is 18 residues. V lost 4 bases, J lost 7 bases, and 13 bases stayed unmatched. CDR3 region: CASSRTFYGTSGINEQFF. As DNA, the CDR3 is TGTGCCAGCAGCCGCACGTTTTACGGGACTAGCGGGATAAATGAGCAGTTCTTC.

This clonotype was counted at least ten times. This chain joins TRBV4-3 and TRBJ2-1; D perhaps matches TRBD1 (6 bases). The CDR3 extends over 17 amino acids. In germline, CDR1 is LGHNA, CDR2 YSLEER. Trimming removed 3 bases from V and 0 bases from J, with 15 bases in between. The DNA of the CDR3 is TGCGCCAGCAGCCATTTAGGGGGACGGAGCTCCTACAATGAGCAGTTCTTC. It specifies CASSHLGGRSSYNEQFF.

The chain employs TRBV12-3 or TRBV12-4 and TRBJ2-5; 8 bases fit TRBD2. V dropped 3 bases and J dropped 1; count of bases not matched to a gene: 7. The CDR3 totals 16 residues. CDR3 region: CASSFKSGGLQETQYF. CDR3 nucleotide sequence: TGTGCCAGCAGTTTCAAAAGCGGGGGCCTCCAAGAGACCCAGTACTTC.

This clonotype was found a few times. The chain is built from TRBV4-1 and TRBJ1-2, with a weak D call TRBD1 (5 bases). From germline, CDR1 is MGHRA and CDR2 YSYEKL. Trimming shortened V by 0 bases and J by 4 bases, and 24 bases separated the two germline ends. The CDR3 consists of 19 residues. CDR3 DNA sequence: TGCGCCAGCAGCCAAGATGGGGGAGGGGAGATTACTATTTTCTATGGCTACACCTTC. This codes for CASSQDGGGEITIFYGYTF.

This clonotype was found many times. The chain carries TRBV25-1 and TRBJ1-1; no firm D call. Trimming took 3 bases from V and 1 from J, leaving 12 bases between them. Germline V gene sequence: CDR1 MGHDK, CDR2 SYGVNS. This CDR3 spans 15 amino acids. The CDR3: CASSESKDANTEAFF. Written as DNA, the CDR3 is TGTGCCAGCAGTGAGTCTAAGGACGCGAACACTGAAGCTTTCTTT.

The rearrangement links TRBV15 to TRBJ2-3; the D is unclear. Germline V CDR1 and CDR2: LNHNV, YYDKDF (reference sequence). V lost 3 bases, J lost 4 bases, and 14 bases lay in between. This CDR3 comprises 15 residues. CDR3 nucleotides: TGTGCCACCAGCAGTCTTCACCGATGTTCAGATACGCAGTATTTT. Its protein is CATSSLHRCSDTQYF.

The chain has TRBV10-3 and TRBJ1-5; TRBD1 matches at 7 bases. CDR3 length: 15 residues. The germline CDR1 and CDR2 sequences are ENHRY and SYGVKD. Losses at the gene ends were 3 bases for V and 3 bases for J; bases not matched to a gene: 5. This CDR3 is CAISDVGGPNQPQHF. In DNA, the CDR3 is TGTGCCATCAGTGATGTAGGGGGCCCCAATCAGCCCCAGCATTTT.

This clonotype has just a few counts. The chain couples TRBV7-9 to TRBJ2-2; 7 bases are a match to TRBD1. The trim removed 3 bases at V and 1 base at J, leaving 14 bases unmatched. The CDR3 has 19 amino acids. Germline CDR1 and CDR2: SEHNR and FQNEAQ (reference sequence). CDR3: CASSLKRGTGTVNTGELFF. CDR3 nucleotides: TGTGCCAGCAGCTTGAAAAGGGGGACCGGGACAGTGAACACCGGGGAGCTGTTTTTT.

This clonotype was seen a handful of times. The gene calls are TRBV6-5 and TRBJ1-4, with TRBD1 matching 8 bases. Unmatched junction bases numbered 13, after V lost 8 bases and J lost 5 bases. CDR3 length: 16 amino acids. Germline V gives CDR1 MNHEY, CDR2 SVGAGI. CDR3 amino acids: CASALSQGALNEKLFF. CDR3 coding DNA: TGTGCCAGCGCTTTAAGTCAGGGGGCGTTAAATGAAAAACTGTTTTTT.

This clonotype was seen only a few times. The chain is built from TRBV4-1 and TRBJ1-5; 7 bases are shared with TRBD1. The CDR3 extends over 15 amino acids. From germline, CDR1 is MGHRA and CDR2 YSYEKL. The V segment lost 3 bases and the J segment 2 bases; nucleotides outside the gene matches: 4. CDR3 sequence (DNA): TGCGCCAGCAGCCATTGGACAGGCGGCAATCAGCCCCAGCATTTT. Its protein is CASSHWTGGNQPQHF.

This sequence joins TRBV7-8 and TRBJ2-7; TRBD2 might be the D (5 bases). Germline CDR1 SGHVS, CDR2 FQNEAQ. Trimming cost V 5 bases and J 6 bases, with 14 bases left between them. The CDR3 contains 13 residues. The DNA for the CDR3 is TGTGCCAGCAGCAGAGGGATCGGAGTCGAGCAGTACTTC. Translation gives CASSRGIGVEQYF.

The table lists this clonotype with many counts. The genes are TRBV23-1 and TRBJ2-3, with no clear D. TRBV23-1 is treated as an ORF (open reading frame) with a function not yet certain. The CDR3 loop spans 13 amino acids. Trimming shortened V by 2 bases and J by 4 bases, and 7 bases separated the two germline ends. The chain's CDR3 is CASSQEVPDTQYF. Written as DNA, the CDR3 is TGCGCCAGCAGTCAAGAAGTCCCAGATACGCAGTATTTT.

This sequence joins TRBV19 and TRBJ1-5; no clear D gene. The germline gives CDR1 LNHDA, CDR2 SQIVND (reference sequence). V was shortened by 2 bases and J by 0 bases, with 5 bases between the two germline ends. This CDR3 region has 14 residues. The CDR3 DNA follows: TGTGCCAGTAGTATATGGGATAGCAATCAGCCCCAGCATTTT. It codes for CASSIWDSNQPQHF. The variable domain in full, with the rest retrieved from reference TRBV19 and TRBJ1-5, is DGGITQSPKYLFRKEGQNVTLSCEQNLNHDAMYWYRQDPGQGLRLIYYSQIVNDFQKGDIAEGYSVSREKKESFPLTVTSAQKNPTAFYLCASSIWDSNQPQHFGDGTRLSIL.

This CDR3 is CASRGSNTGELFF. The CDR3 DNA is TGTGCCAGCAGGGGCTCGAACACCGGGGAGCTGTTTTTT. The chain recombines TRBV6-6 with TRBJ2-2; D remains unclear. Deletions cut 6 bases from V and 0 bases from J, with 5 bases between. Germline CDR1 reads MNHNY; CDR2 reads SVGAGI (reference sequence). The CDR3 consists of 13 residues.

The genes are TRBV4-1 and TRBJ1-6, with D unresolved. Between the trimmed V and J ends, which lost 1 base and 9 bases, there was a span of 10 bases. Per the germline V gene, CDR1 is MGHRA and CDR2 is YSYEKL. The CDR3 totals 14 residues. CDR3 residues: CASSQAALPSPLHF. The DNA of the CDR3 is TGCGCCAGCAGCCAAGCCGCACTTCCTTCACCCCTCCACTTT.

Here the CDR3 DNA reads TGTGCCAGCAGCCAACCCCAGGGGCGAACCTACGAGCAGTACTTC. Protein sequence: CASSQPQGRTYEQYF. The J gene is TRBJ2-7, the V gene TRBV3-2; the listed D gene, TRBD1, was not tested against the DNA. TRBV3-2 is an annotated pseudogene. This CDR3 contains 15 residues.